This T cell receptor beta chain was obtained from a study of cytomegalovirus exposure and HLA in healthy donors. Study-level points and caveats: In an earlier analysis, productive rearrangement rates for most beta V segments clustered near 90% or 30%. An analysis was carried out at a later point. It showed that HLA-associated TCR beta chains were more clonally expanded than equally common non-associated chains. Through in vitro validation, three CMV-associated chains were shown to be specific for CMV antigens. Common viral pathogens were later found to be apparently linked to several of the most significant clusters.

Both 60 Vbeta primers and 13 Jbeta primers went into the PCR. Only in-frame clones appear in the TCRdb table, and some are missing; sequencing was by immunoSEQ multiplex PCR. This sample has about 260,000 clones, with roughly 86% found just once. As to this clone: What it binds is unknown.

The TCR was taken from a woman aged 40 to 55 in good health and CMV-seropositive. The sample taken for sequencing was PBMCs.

The CDR3 nucleotides are TGTGCCAGCAGTGAAAGAAGGAGTTCGGGTCATTCACCCCTCCACTTT. It translates to CASSERRSSGHSPLHF. V and J are TRBV6-1 and TRBJ1-6; D unresolved. In germline, CDR1 is MNHNS, CDR2 SASEGT. There are 16 residues in the CDR3. V dropped 2 bases and J dropped 8 bases, with 16 bases sitting between them.